Listed below are T cell receptor beta chains from one sample, sequenced in a study of graft-versus-host responses after intestinal transplantation. Clones were read by immunoSEQ multiplex PCR, and TCRdb kept only the in-frame ones, dropping some. Of roughly 97,000 clones listed, 90% were seen once; the top ten hold roughly 15%. The starting material was PBMCs, obtained around 450 days after intestinal transplant. The receptor set was obtained from a human patient who received an intestinal transplant, so some T cells may come from the graft donor. Both conserved end residues are part of each CDR3. D genes are given only for firm matches. Not all rows give a size; the values are once, few, many and, for expanded clones, a class.

cdr3_nt,cdr3_aa,j_call,d_call,v_call,clone_size
TGTGCCAGCAGTGCCAGGGCCAGCTCCTACGAGCAGTACTTC,CASSARASSYEQYF,TRBJ2-7,.,TRBV2,few
TGTGCCAGTAGTCGGTGGACAGGCCGGCTAGGCATGAACACTGAAGCTTTCTTT,CASSRWTGRLGMNTEAFF,TRBJ1-1,TRBD1,TRBV19,.
TGTGCCAGCAGCGCACCCCTAGCGGGGGCCTTCTACGAGCAGTACTTC,CASSAPLAGAFYEQYF,TRBJ2-7,TRBD2,TRBV11-1,.
TGTGCCAGCAGTGAAGCGAGGGGGGCCGAAGCTTTCTTT,CASSEARGAEAFF,TRBJ1-1,.,TRBV2,.
TGTGCCAGCGGAGGGAACTATAACTATGGCTACACCTTC,CASGGNYNYGYTF,TRBJ1-2,.,TRBV27,.
TGTGCCAGCAGCTGGCGGGACTTCGATTACACTGAAGCTTTCTTT,CASSWRDFDYTEAFF,TRBJ1-1,.,TRBV11-2,.
TGTGCCATCAGTGACGGGACGGGTGGCTACACCTTC,CAISDGTGGYTF,TRBJ1-2,.,TRBV10-3,.
TGTGCCAGCAGCGCACGGACAGGGGGCATCACAGATACGCAGTATTTT,CASSARTGGITDTQYF,TRBJ2-3,TRBD1,TRBV9,.
TGCGCCAGCAACTCCGCCGGGGGGCCCGGGGAGCTGTTTTTT,CASNSAGGPGELFF,TRBJ2-2,.,TRBV5-1,.
TGTGCCAGCAGCGTATTCCCCTCCGGGACAAAGAACACTGAAGCTTTCTTT,CASSVFPSGTKNTEAFF,TRBJ1-1,.,TRBV9,.
TGTGCCAGCAGCCCGACAGGGCGCCATTATGGCTACACCTTC,CASSPTGRHYGYTF,TRBJ1-2,TRBD1,TRBV7-2,.
TGCAGCGTTTTGTGGCGGGTTGGGGGCTACACCTTC,CSVLWRVGGYTF,TRBJ1-2,.,TRBV29-1,.
TGTGCCAGCAGTGGGGGTCCCGGGGGCTACACCTTC,CASSGGPGGYTF,TRBJ1-2,.,TRBV6-1,.
TGTGCCAGCTCACCCTCTACAGGGGGCTCCTACGAGCAGTACTTC,CASSPSTGGSYEQYF,TRBJ2-7,TRBD1,TRBV18,.
TGTGCCAGCAGTGAACAGGCTTTAAAAGCTTTCTTT,CASSEQALKAFF,TRBJ1-1,.,TRBV2,.
TGTGCCAGCAGCCCGTGGACAGCTTCCTACGAGCAGTACTTC,CASSPWTASYEQYF,TRBJ2-7,.,TRBV9,.
TGTGCCATCAGTGTGGGGGCCCCAGACTATGGCTACACCTTC,CAISVGAPDYGYTF,TRBJ1-2,.,TRBV10-3,.
TGTGCCAGCGGGAGTCGCGGGAGCTCCTACGAGCAGTACTTC,CASGSRGSSYEQYF,TRBJ2-7,TRBD2,TRBV13,.
TGTGCCAGCTCACCACCAGGAGTCTCACCCCTCCACTTT,CASSPPGVSPLHF,TRBJ1-6,.,TRBV18,few
TGTGCCAGCAGCCCGCGGGACGGAACTGAAGCTTTCTTT,CASSPRDGTEAFF,TRBJ1-1,.,TRBV7-3,once
TGTGCCAGCAGCTTAGGGGGGCCGGGGCCCTATGGCTACACCTTC,CASSLGGPGPYGYTF,TRBJ1-2,.,TRBV11-2,once
TGCGCCAGCAGCCAAGGGTCTGAAGCTTTCTTT,CASSQGSEAFF,TRBJ1-1,.,TRBV4-1,.
TGTGCCAGCAGCTTCCGGGACAGAGCAAACACTGAAGCTTTCTTT,CASSFRDRANTEAFF,TRBJ1-1,TRBD1,TRBV5-4,.
TGTGCCAGCAGCCACTTAGGACAGGGGTTCACTGAAGCTTTCTTT,CASSHLGQGFTEAFF,TRBJ1-1,TRBD1,TRBV4-2,.
TGCGCCAGCAGCTTGTTCAGCCCAGATACGCAGTATTTT,CASSLFSPDTQYF,TRBJ2-3,.,TRBV5-1,.
TGTGCCAGCAGCCGAAACATGCCGGGTTATAGCAATCAGCCCCAGCATTTT,CASSRNMPGYSNQPQHF,TRBJ1-5,.,TRBV2,.
TGTGCCAGCAGCGTAGACAGGGGGGGATTCGGCTACACCTTC,CASSVDRGGFGYTF,TRBJ1-2,TRBD1,TRBV9,.
TGCGCCAGCAGCCAAGCTCTCCAGCCCAGACTCTCTGGAAACACCATATATTTT,CASSQALQPRLSGNTIYF,TRBJ1-3,.,TRBV4-1,few
TGTGCTAGTGGTCTTCACATCGGGGAGCTGTTTTTT,CASGLHIGELFF,TRBJ2-2,.,TRBV12-5,.
TGTGCCGGCAGCTTAGGAGGTTATGGCTACACCTTC,CAGSLGGYGYTF,TRBJ1-2,.,TRBV7-6,.
TGTGCCAGCTCACCTTCGGCTAGCGGAACCTCCTACAATGAGCAGTTCTTC,CASSPSASGTSYNEQFF,TRBJ2-1,TRBD2,TRBV18,.
TGTGCCAGCAGCTTTGGGCAGGGAGGATCCTACGAGCAGTACTTC,CASSFGQGGSYEQYF,TRBJ2-7,.,TRBV7-6,.
TGTGCCAGCAGACAGACAGGCCCGGGGTACGAGCAGTACTTC,CASRQTGPGYEQYF,TRBJ2-7,.,TRBV2,.
TGTGCCATCAGGATGACAGGGGGAACAGGTGAAGCTTTCTTT,CAIRMTGGTGEAFF,TRBJ1-1,TRBD1,TRBV10-3,.
TGTGCCAGCAGACAGGGTCCTGAAAAACTGTTTTTT,CASRQGPEKLFF,TRBJ1-4,TRBD1,TRBV10-3,.
TGTGCCAGCACCGACAGGGGCAGAGAGACCCAGTACTTC,CASTDRGRETQYF,TRBJ2-5,TRBD1,TRBV2,.
TGCGCCAGCAGCTGGACTGGGCCCTACGAGCAGTACTTC,CASSWTGPYEQYF,TRBJ2-7,.,TRBV5-1,.
TGTGCCAGTAGTATCTACAGGCCGGGGCCTGGAAACACCATATATTTT,CASSIYRPGPGNTIYF,TRBJ1-3,.,TRBV19,.
TGTGCCAGCAGTTCCTTTCCCGGGGGGCTAGGCGGTGAGCAGTTCTTC,CASSSFPGGLGGEQFF,TRBJ2-1,.,TRBV6-5,once
TGTGCCCTTGTCCCGGGGACTGAAGCTTTCTTT,CALVPGTEAFF,TRBJ1-1,.,TRBV6-5,.
TGTGCCAGCAGTGACGGGGCAGGGGATGCCTATGGCTACACCTTC,CASSDGAGDAYGYTF,TRBJ1-2,.,TRBV6-4,.
TGTGCCAGCAGTTACCAGGGGGGAACTGAAGCTTTCTTT,CASSYQGGTEAFF,TRBJ1-1,TRBD1,TRBV6-5,.
TGTGCCAGCAGCCCTAGGGGGCTGGGCTATGGCTACACCTTC,CASSPRGLGYGYTF,TRBJ1-2,TRBD1,TRBV7-8,.
TGCGCCAGCAGCCAGGCCGGAACCCGACAGCAGTCCACTGAAGCTTTCTTT,CASSQAGTRQQSTEAFF,TRBJ1-1,.,TRBV4-1,.
TGTGCCAGCAGCCCAGGACAGGGGCCCTCCTACGAGCAGTACTTC,CASSPGQGPSYEQYF,TRBJ2-7,TRBD1,TRBV5-8,.
TGTGCTAGTGCCGAGGACAGGGCGGGGGATAATTCACCCCTCCACTTT,CASAEDRAGDNSPLHF,TRBJ1-6,TRBD1,TRBV12-5,.
TGTGCCAGCAGCCCTAGGGGGGCCGGGGAGCTGTTTTTT,CASSPRGAGELFF,TRBJ2-2,.,TRBV7-3,.
TGTGCCAGCAGCTTAAATTCTGTGGACACCATATATTTT,CASSLNSVDTIYF,TRBJ1-3,.,TRBV7-9,few
TGTGCCAGCAGCGTAGCTGGTTCACCCCTCCACTTT,CASSVAGSPLHF,TRBJ1-6,.,TRBV9,.
TGTGCCAGCAGCTTATTTGGGCCCTTTGGGGAGCAGTACTTC,CASSLFGPFGEQYF,TRBJ2-5,.,TRBV5-4,.